Reported below is one T cell receptor beta chain. The CDR3 sequence is 16 residues long. Germline values: CDR1 MNHNY, CDR2 SVGAGI (reference sequence). V was trimmed by 3 bases and J by 4 bases, leaving 16 bases between them. This specimen belongs to a study of blood T cell repertoires in COVID-19. Overall study context: Some COVID-19 samples were acute and others convalescent; all came from the United States, Italy and Spain. T cells, B-cell-depleted T cells, or PBMCs provided the cDNA or gDNA that served as material.

Authors' data handling: Counts of nucleated cells, estimated from reference gene primer amplification, were obtained. Sequenced by immunoSEQ multiplex PCR; TCRdb stores in-frame clones only, minus some. For V, J and clone size, that table is used; D and trimming come from the DNA. Here the sample spans 35,000 to 50,000 clones, about 85% being singletons. This clonotype was sampled from a man aged 55 to 70 with acute or convalescent COVID-19. Sequencing was carried out using peripheral blood. The chain is built from TRBV6-6 and TRBJ2-4, with TRBD1 as a possible D gene (6 bases). CDR3 nucleotides: TGTGCCAGCAGTTATCTCTTACAGGGCGGAAAAAACATTCAGTACTTC. This sequence encodes CASSYLLQGGKNIQYF.